This is a list of T cell receptor beta chains from one sample in a study of blood T cell repertoires in COVID-19. Sequenced by immunoSEQ multiplex PCR; TCRdb stores in-frame clones only, minus some. The data contain about 59,000 clones, around 87% of them singletons. The sample consisted of peripheral blood. These receptors were collected from a man in his 60s with active or convalescent COVID-19. The CDR3 runs from the conserved cysteine through the conserved F or W. The order of the fields is V gene, D gene, J gene, clone size, CDR3 protein, CDR3 DNA. D genes are given only for firm matches. Size values are once, few and many counts, or a class for expanded clones, and some rows have none.

v_gene: TRBV6-5
d_gene: TRBD1
j_gene: TRBJ1-1
abundance: few
CDR3aa: CASKRGQGATEAFF
CDR3nt: TGTGCCAGCAAGAGGGGACAGGGGGCGACTGAAGCTTTCTTT

v_gene: TRBV21-1
d_gene: -
j_gene: TRBJ2-3
abundance: -
CDR3aa: CASETGRADTQYF
CDR3nt: TGTGCCAGCGAAACGGGAAGGGCAGATACGCAGTATTTT

v_gene: TRBV4-3
d_gene: TRBD2
j_gene: TRBJ2-1
abundance: -
CDR3aa: CASSQGAGGISYNEQFF
CDR3nt: TGCGCCAGCAGCCAAGGGGCGGGGGGCATTTCCTACAATGAGCAGTTCTTC

v_gene: TRBV6-1
d_gene: -
j_gene: TRBJ2-7
abundance: -
CDR3aa: CASSDPPMCEQYF
CDR3nt: TGTGCCAGCAGTGACCCCCCAATGTGCGAGCAGTACTTC

v_gene: TRBV19
d_gene: TRBD1
j_gene: TRBJ2-1
abundance: few
CDR3aa: CASRRQGAIYNEQFF
CDR3nt: TGTGCCAGTAGAAGACAGGGGGCGATTTACAATGAGCAGTTCTTC

v_gene: TRBV2
d_gene: TRBD1
j_gene: TRBJ1-3
abundance: -
CDR3aa: CASRLRGTGNTIYF
CDR3nt: TGTGCCAGCAGACTCAGGGGGACTGGAAACACCATATATTTT

v_gene: TRBV9
d_gene: TRBD1
j_gene: TRBJ2-3
abundance: -
CDR3aa: CASSPRNRRGYTDTQYF
CDR3nt: TGTGCCAGCAGCCCGAGGAACCGCAGGGGGTACACAGATACGCAGTATTTT

v_gene: TRBV5-8
d_gene: -
j_gene: TRBJ2-7
abundance: -
CDR3aa: CASSWRTANPYEQYF
CDR3nt: TGTGCCAGCAGCTGGCGGACAGCCAACCCCTACGAGCAGTACTTC

v_gene: TRBV4-3
d_gene: TRBD2
j_gene: TRBJ2-1
abundance: -
CDR3aa: CASSQDPVAGVYNEQFF
CDR3nt: TGCGCCAGCAGCCAAGATCCCGTAGCGGGGGTCTACAATGAGCAGTTCTTC

v_gene: TRBV28
d_gene: -
j_gene: TRBJ1-3
abundance: -
CDR3aa: CASSLEVRSGNTIYF
CDR3nt: TGTGCCAGCAGTTTAGAGGTTCGCTCTGGAAACACCATATATTTT

v_gene: TRBV24-1
d_gene: -
j_gene: TRBJ2-7
abundance: -
CDR3aa: CATSDPSGGVYEQYF
CDR3nt: TGTGCCACCAGTGATCCCAGTGGAGGGGTCTACGAGCAGTACTTC

v_gene: TRBV10-3
d_gene: -
j_gene: TRBJ2-3
abundance: -
CDR3aa: CAISPGAGTDTQYF
CDR3nt: TGTGCCATCAGTCCAGGGGCGGGCACAGATACGCAGTATTTT

v_gene: TRBV3-1/TRBV3-2
d_gene: -
j_gene: TRBJ1-6
abundance: -
CDR3aa: CASSLNRFGGGSPLHF
CDR3nt: TGTGCCAGCAGCCTGAACCGTTTCGGGGGAGGGTCACCCCTCCACTTT

v_gene: TRBV28
d_gene: -
j_gene: TRBJ1-2
abundance: -
CDR3aa: CASSLAGGSGYTF
CDR3nt: TGTGCCAGCAGTTTGGCGGGGGGCTCTGGCTACACCTTC

v_gene: TRBV29-1
d_gene: -
j_gene: TRBJ2-7
abundance: -
CDR3aa: CSVRTPTYEQYF
CDR3nt: TGCAGCGTAAGGACACCGACCTACGAGCAGTACTTC

v_gene: TRBV18
d_gene: TRBD2
j_gene: TRBJ2-1
abundance: -
CDR3aa: CASSELAGGSYNEQFF
CDR3nt: TGTGCCAGCTCAGAACTAGCGGGGGGATCCTACAATGAGCAGTTCTTC

v_gene: TRBV9
d_gene: -
j_gene: TRBJ1-1
abundance: -
CDR3aa: CASSSRGGANTEAFF
CDR3nt: TGTGCCAGCAGCTCCAGGGGAGGGGCGAACACTGAAGCTTTCTTT

v_gene: TRBV7-2
d_gene: -
j_gene: TRBJ2-2
abundance: -
CDR3aa: CASSFSRESTGELFF
CDR3nt: TGTGCCAGCAGCTTTTCGAGGGAGAGCACCGGGGAGCTGTTTTTT

v_gene: TRBV15
d_gene: TRBD2
j_gene: TRBJ2-3
abundance: -
CDR3aa: CATSRGGGGLTDTQYF
CDR3nt: TGTGCCACCAGCAGAGGGGGCGGGGGACTCACAGATACGCAGTATTTT

v_gene: TRBV5-4
d_gene: TRBD1
j_gene: TRBJ2-7
abundance: -
CDR3aa: CASSSKDRGTYEQYF
CDR3nt: TGTGCCAGCAGCTCAAAGGACAGGGGAACCTACGAGCAGTACTTC

v_gene: TRBV7-8
d_gene: -
j_gene: TRBJ1-5
abundance: -
CDR3aa: CASSLDRGDQPQHF
CDR3nt: TGTGCCAGCAGCTTAGATAGGGGCGATCAGCCCCAGCATTTT

v_gene: TRBV4-2
d_gene: TRBD2
j_gene: TRBJ2-3
abundance: -
CDR3aa: CASSQIGGGDTDTQYF
CDR3nt: TGTGCCAGCAGCCAAATCGGCGGGGGGGACACAGATACGCAGTATTTT

v_gene: TRBV7-7
d_gene: TRBD2
j_gene: TRBJ2-1
abundance: once
CDR3aa: CASSSSGGPASEQFF
CDR3nt: TGTGCCAGCAGCTCTAGCGGGGGGCCCGCGAGTGAGCAGTTCTTC

v_gene: TRBV6-1
d_gene: TRBD1
j_gene: TRBJ1-5
abundance: -
CDR3aa: CASSDPTGGSQPQHF
CDR3nt: TGTGCCAGCAGTGACCCGACAGGGGGCAGTCAGCCCCAGCATTTT

v_gene: TRBV7-9
d_gene: TRBD2
j_gene: TRBJ2-1
abundance: -
CDR3aa: CASIKGGGTYNEQFF
CDR3nt: TGTGCCAGTATTAAGGGCGGGGGAACCTACAATGAGCAGTTCTTC

v_gene: TRBV7-5
d_gene: -
j_gene: TRBJ1-2
abundance: -
CDR3aa: CVRSLVFPRGYTF
CDR3nt: TGTGTCAGAAGCTTAGTCTTCCCCAGGGGCTACACCTTC

v_gene: TRBV6-1
d_gene: -
j_gene: TRBJ1-2
abundance: -
CDR3aa: CASSEASPGGDGYTF
CDR3nt: TGTGCCAGCAGTGAAGCCTCACCTGGGGGGGATGGCTACACCTTC

v_gene: TRBV6-5
d_gene: TRBD1
j_gene: TRBJ2-4
abundance: once
CDR3aa: CASRQGSLAKNIQYF
CDR3nt: TGTGCCAGCAGACAGGGGTCCTTAGCCAAAAACATTCAGTACTTC

v_gene: TRBV14
d_gene: -
j_gene: TRBJ1-2
abundance: -
CDR3aa: CASSPGSQNYGYTF
CDR3nt: TGTGCCAGCAGCCCGGGGTCCCAGAACTATGGCTACACCTTC

v_gene: TRBV28
d_gene: -
j_gene: TRBJ1-5
abundance: -
CDR3aa: CASRAGLEPQHF
CDR3nt: TGTGCCAGCAGGGCAGGGTTGGAGCCCCAGCATTTT

v_gene: TRBV5-6
d_gene: -
j_gene: TRBJ1-5
abundance: -
CDR3aa: CASSQLDRAGDYGNQPQHF
CDR3nt: TGTGCCAGCAGCCAACTGGATCGGGCAGGGGATTATGGCAATCAGCCCCAGCATTTT

v_gene: TRBV7-2
d_gene: TRBD1
j_gene: TRBJ1-6
abundance: -
CDR3aa: CASSQTGGNSPLHF
CDR3nt: TGTGCCAGCAGCCAGACAGGGGGTAATTCACCCCTCCACTTT

v_gene: TRBV9
d_gene: -
j_gene: TRBJ1-6
abundance: few
CDR3aa: CASSVERGGNSPLHF
CDR3nt: TGTGCCAGCAGCGTAGAAAGGGGGGGTAATTCACCCCTCCACTTT

v_gene: TRBV2
d_gene: TRBD1
j_gene: TRBJ1-2
abundance: -
CDR3aa: CASRQTTTGGLYGYTF
CDR3nt: TGTGCCAGCAGACAAACCACTACAGGGGGCCTCTATGGCTACACCTTC

v_gene: TRBV9
d_gene: -
j_gene: TRBJ1-2
abundance: -
CDR3aa: CASSELDSRINYGYTF
CDR3nt: TGTGCCAGCAGCGAACTGGACAGCCGGATTAACTATGGCTACACCTTC

v_gene: TRBV2
d_gene: -
j_gene: TRBJ1-5
abundance: -
CDR3aa: CASKGSINQPQHF
CDR3nt: TGTGCCAGTAAGGGGTCAATTAATCAGCCCCAGCATTTT

v_gene: TRBV5-1
d_gene: -
j_gene: TRBJ2-7
abundance: -
CDR3aa: CASSLISVGATYEQYF
CDR3nt: TGCGCCAGCAGCTTGATTTCAGTGGGGGCCACCTACGAGCAGTACTTC

v_gene: TRBV5-1
d_gene: -
j_gene: TRBJ2-6
abundance: -
CDR3aa: CASRLSTSSGANVLTF
CDR3nt: TGCGCCAGCAGACTGTCCACGAGCTCTGGGGCCAACGTCCTGACTTTC

v_gene: TRBV2
d_gene: -
j_gene: TRBJ1-5
abundance: -
CDR3aa: CASRSGQPQHF
CDR3nt: TGTGCCAGCAGGAGCGGCCAGCCCCAGCATTTT

v_gene: TRBV4-3
d_gene: -
j_gene: TRBJ1-4
abundance: -
CDR3aa: CASSHRASGMGEKLFF
CDR3nt: TGCGCCAGCAGCCACCGGGCGTCGGGGATGGGGGAAAAACTGTTTTTT

v_gene: TRBV7-9
d_gene: -
j_gene: TRBJ2-6
abundance: few
CDR3aa: CASSPHPTPRGANVLTF
CDR3nt: TGTGCCAGCAGCCCGCACCCAACACCCCGAGGGGCCAACGTCCTGACTTTC

v_gene: TRBV5-6
d_gene: TRBD2
j_gene: TRBJ2-7
abundance: -
CDR3aa: CASSRRIGLAAYEQYF
CDR3nt: TGTGCCAGCAGCCGTAGGATAGGACTAGCTGCGTACGAGCAGTACTTC

v_gene: TRBV7-8
d_gene: TRBD2
j_gene: TRBJ2-1
abundance: -
CDR3aa: CASSPRASGGLNNEQFF
CDR3nt: TGTGCCAGCAGCCCCCGGGCTAGCGGGGGCCTTAACAATGAGCAGTTCTTC

v_gene: TRBV19
d_gene: TRBD1
j_gene: TRBJ2-1
abundance: -
CDR3aa: CAVGTDTTSSYNEQFF
CDR3nt: TGTGCCGTCGGGACAGATACAACTAGCTCCTACAATGAGCAGTTCTTC

v_gene: TRBV7-2
d_gene: -
j_gene: TRBJ1-1
abundance: -
CDR3aa: CAHNGEANTEAFF
CDR3nt: TGTGCCCACAACGGCGAGGCGAACACTGAAGCTTTCTTT

v_gene: TRBV5-1
d_gene: -
j_gene: TRBJ1-3
abundance: -
CDR3aa: CASSQRQPSSGNTIYF
CDR3nt: TGCGCCAGCAGCCAAAGACAGCCAAGCTCTGGAAACACCATATATTTT